A single TCR beta chain is shown here with its context. Its target is unknown. This sample stems from a study of cytomegalovirus exposure and HLA in healthy donors. The study, taken as a whole, reports: In a later analysis, TCR beta V- and J-gene trimming showed a link to a missense DCLRE1C variant.

The V gene's germline CDR1 is SGHRS and CDR2 YFSETQ. V lost 4 bases to trimming and J lost 10 bases; unmatched junction nucleotides: 14. The CDR3 consists of 16 residues. The primer mix had 60 Vbeta and 13 Jbeta primers. The assay was immunoSEQ multiplex PCR, and TCRdb's table has in-frame clones only and misses some. The sample shows 190,000 or so clones, about four fifths of them seen only once. This rearrangement joins TRBV5-1 to TRBJ1-6; 7 bases match TRBD1. The material sequenced was PBMCs. The TCR originated in a girl aged 5 to 17 in good health and CMV-seropositive. The CDR3 protein is CASSTLPGQNTSPLHF. DNA of the CDR3: TGCGCCAGCAGCACTCTTCCGGGACAGAATACCTCACCCCTCCACTTT. The complete variable domain, with remaining parts taken from reference TRBV5-1 and TRBJ1-6, reads KAGVTQTPRYLIKTRGQQVTLSCSPISGHRSVSWYQQTPGQGLQFLFEYFSETQRNKGNFPGRFSGRQFSNSRSEMNVSTLELGDSALYLCASSTLPGQNTSPLHFGNGTRLTVT.